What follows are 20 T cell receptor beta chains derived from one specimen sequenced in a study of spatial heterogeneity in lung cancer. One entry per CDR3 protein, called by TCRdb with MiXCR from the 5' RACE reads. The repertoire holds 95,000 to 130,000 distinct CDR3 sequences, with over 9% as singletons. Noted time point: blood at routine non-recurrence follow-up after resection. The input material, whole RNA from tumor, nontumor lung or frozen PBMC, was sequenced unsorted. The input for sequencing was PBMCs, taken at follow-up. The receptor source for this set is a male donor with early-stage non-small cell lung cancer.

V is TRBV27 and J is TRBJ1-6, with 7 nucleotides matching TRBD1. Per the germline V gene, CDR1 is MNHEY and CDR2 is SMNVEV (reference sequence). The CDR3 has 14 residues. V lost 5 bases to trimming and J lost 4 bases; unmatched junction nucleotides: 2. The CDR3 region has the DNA TGTGCCAGCAGTCGACAGGGTTATAATTCACCCCTCCACTTT. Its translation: CASSRQGYNSPLHF.

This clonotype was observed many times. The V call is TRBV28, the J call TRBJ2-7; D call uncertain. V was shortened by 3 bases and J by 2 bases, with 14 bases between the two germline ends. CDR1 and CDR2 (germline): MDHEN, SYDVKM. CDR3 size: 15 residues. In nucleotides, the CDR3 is TGTGCCAGCAGTTTCAGAGTCCCTGGGGCCTACGAGCAGTACTTC. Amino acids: CASSFRVPGAYEQYF.

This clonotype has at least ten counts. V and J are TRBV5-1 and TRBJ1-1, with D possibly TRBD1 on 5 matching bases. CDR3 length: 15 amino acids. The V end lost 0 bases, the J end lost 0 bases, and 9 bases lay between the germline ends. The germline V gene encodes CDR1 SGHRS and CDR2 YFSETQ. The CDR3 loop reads CASSLERGMNTEAFF. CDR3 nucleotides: TGCGCCAGCAGCTTGGAACGGGGCATGAACACTGAAGCTTTCTTT.

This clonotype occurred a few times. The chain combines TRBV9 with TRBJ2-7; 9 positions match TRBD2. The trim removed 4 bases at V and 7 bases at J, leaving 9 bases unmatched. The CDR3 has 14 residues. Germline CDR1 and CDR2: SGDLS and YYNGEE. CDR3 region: CASSKIAGVEEQYF. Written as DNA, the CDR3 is TGTGCCAGCAGCAAGATAGCGGGGGTGGAGGAGCAGTACTTC.

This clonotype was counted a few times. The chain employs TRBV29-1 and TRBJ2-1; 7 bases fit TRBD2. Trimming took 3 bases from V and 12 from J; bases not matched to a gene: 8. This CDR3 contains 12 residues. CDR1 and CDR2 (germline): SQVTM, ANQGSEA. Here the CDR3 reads CSVELNERGQFF. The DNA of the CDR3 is TGCAGCGTTGAGTTGAACGAGCGGGGGCAGTTCTTC.

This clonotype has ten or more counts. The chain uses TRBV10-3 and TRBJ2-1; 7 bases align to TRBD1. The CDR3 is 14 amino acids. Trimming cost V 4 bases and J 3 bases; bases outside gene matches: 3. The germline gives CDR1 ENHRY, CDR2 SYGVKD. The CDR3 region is CAISGTGGYNEQFF. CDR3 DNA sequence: TGTGCCATCAGTGGGACAGGAGGCTACAATGAGCAGTTCTTC.

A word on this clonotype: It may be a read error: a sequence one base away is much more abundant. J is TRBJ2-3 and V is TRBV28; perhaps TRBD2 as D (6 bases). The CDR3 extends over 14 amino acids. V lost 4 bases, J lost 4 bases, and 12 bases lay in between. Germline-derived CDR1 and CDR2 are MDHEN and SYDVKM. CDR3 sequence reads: CASSSWGGSDTQYF. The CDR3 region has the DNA TGTGCCAGCAGTTCTTGGGGAGGCTCAGATACGCAGTATTTT.

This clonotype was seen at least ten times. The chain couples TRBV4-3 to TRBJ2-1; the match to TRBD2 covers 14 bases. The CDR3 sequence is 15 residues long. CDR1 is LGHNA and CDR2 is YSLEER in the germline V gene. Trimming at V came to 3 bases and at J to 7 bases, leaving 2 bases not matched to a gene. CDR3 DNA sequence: TGCGCCAGCAGCCACCGACTAGCGGGGGGGAATGAGCAGTTCTTC. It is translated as CASSHRLAGGNEQFF.

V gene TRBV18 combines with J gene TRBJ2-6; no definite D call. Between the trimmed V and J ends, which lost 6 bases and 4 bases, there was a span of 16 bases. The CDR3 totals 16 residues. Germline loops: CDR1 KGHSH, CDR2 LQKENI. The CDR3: CASSIPGLSGANVLTF. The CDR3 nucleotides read TGTGCCAGCTCGATCCCTGGGCTCTCAGGGGCCAACGTCCTGACTTTC.

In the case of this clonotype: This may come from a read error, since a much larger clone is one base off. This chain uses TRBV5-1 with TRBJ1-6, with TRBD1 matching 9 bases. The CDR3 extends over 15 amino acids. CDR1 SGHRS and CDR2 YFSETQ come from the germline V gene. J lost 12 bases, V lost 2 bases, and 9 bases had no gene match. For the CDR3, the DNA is TGCGCCAGCAGCTTCGCCGGGACAGGGATCCAACCCCTCCACTTT. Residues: CASSFAGTGIQPLHF.

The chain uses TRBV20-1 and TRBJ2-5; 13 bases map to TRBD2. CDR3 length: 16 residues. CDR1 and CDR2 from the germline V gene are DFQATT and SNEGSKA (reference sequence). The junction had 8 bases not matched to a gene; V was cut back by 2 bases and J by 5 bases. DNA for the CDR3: TGCAGTGCTAGAAAAGCCGGGACTAGCGGGGTTGAGACCCAGTACTTC. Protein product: CSARKAGTSGVETQYF.

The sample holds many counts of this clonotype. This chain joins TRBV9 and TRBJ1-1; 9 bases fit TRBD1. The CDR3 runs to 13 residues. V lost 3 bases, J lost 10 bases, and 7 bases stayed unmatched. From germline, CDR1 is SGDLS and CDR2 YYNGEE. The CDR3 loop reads CASSAPGQGRAFF. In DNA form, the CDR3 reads TGTGCCAGCAGCGCCCCCGGACAGGGGCGAGCTTTCTTT.

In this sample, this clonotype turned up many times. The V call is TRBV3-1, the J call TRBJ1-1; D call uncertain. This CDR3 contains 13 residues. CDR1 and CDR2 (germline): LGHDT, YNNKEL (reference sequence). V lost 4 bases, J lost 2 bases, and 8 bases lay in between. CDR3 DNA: TGTGCCAGCAGCCCCGGACCAAACACTGAAGCTTTCTTT. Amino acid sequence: CASSPGPNTEAFF.

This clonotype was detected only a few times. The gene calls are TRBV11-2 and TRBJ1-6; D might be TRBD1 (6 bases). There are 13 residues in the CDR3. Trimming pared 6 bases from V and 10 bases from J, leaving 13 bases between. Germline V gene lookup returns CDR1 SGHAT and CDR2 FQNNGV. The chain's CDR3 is CASRSRGRSPLHF. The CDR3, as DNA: TGTGCCAGCAGGAGCAGGGGCCGGTCACCCCTCCACTTT. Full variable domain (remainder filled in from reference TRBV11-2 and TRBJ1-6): EAGVAQSPRYKIIEKRQSVAFWCNPISGHATLYWYQQILGQGPKLLIQFQNNGVVDDSQLPKDRFSAERLKGVDSTLKIQPAKLEDSAVYLCASRSRGRSPLHFGNGTRLTVT.

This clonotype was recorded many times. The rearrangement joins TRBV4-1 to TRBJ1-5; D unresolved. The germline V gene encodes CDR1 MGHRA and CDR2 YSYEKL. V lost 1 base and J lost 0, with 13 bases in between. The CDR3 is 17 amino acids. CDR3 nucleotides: TGCGCCAGCAGCCAAGGGAGGGCTGTCGATAGCAATCAGCCCCAGCATTTT. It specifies CASSQGRAVDSNQPQHF.

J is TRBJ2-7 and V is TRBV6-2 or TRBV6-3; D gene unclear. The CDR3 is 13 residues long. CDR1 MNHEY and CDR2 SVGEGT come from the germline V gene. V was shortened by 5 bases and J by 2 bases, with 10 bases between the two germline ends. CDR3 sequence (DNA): TGTGCCAGCAGTCGTCTGATCACCTACGAGCAGTACTTC. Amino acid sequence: CASSRLITYEQYF.

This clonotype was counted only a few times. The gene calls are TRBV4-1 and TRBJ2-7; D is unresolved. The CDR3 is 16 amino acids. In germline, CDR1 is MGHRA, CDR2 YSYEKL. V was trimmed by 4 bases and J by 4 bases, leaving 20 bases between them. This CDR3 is CASSRNSGPPGYEQYF. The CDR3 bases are TGCGCCAGCAGCCGAAATTCCGGGCCTCCCGGGTACGAGCAGTACTTC.

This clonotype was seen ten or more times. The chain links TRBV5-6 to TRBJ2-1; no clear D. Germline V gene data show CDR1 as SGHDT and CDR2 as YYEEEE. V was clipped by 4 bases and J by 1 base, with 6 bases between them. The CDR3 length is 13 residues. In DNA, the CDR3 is TGTGCCAGCAGCCCGCGATCCTACAATGAGCAGTTCTTC. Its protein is CASSPRSYNEQFF. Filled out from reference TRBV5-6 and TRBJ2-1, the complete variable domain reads DAGVTQSPTHLIKTRGQQVTLRCSPKSGHDTVSWYQQALGQGPQFIFQYYEEEERQRGNFPDRFSGHQFPNYSSELNVNALLLGDSALYLCASSPRSYNEQFFGPGTRLTVL.

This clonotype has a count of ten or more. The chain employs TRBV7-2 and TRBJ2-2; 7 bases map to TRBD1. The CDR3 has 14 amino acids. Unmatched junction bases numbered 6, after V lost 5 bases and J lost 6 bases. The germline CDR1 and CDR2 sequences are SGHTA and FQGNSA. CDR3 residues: CASSLRQGSGELFF. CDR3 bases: TGTGCCAGCAGCCTTCGACAGGGCTCCGGGGAGCTGTTTTTT.

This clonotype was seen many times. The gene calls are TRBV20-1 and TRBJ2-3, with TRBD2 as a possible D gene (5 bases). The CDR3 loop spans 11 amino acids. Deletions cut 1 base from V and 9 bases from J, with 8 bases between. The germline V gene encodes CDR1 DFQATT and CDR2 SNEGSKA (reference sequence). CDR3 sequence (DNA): TGCAGTGCTAGAGGCTCGGGGACGCAGTATTTT. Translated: CSARGSGTQYF.